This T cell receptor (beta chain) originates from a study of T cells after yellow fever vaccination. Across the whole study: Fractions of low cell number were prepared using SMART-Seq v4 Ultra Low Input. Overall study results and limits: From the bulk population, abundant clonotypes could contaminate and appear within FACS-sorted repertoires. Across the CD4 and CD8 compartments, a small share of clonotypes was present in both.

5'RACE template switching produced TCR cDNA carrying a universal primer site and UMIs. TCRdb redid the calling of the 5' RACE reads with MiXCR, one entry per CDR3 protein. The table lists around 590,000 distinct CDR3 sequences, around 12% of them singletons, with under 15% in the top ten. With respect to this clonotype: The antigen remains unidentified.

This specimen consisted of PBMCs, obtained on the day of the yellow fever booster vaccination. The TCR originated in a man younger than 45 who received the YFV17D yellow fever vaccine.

The CDR3 nucleotides read TGTGCCAGCAGCCAAGATATCACTAGCGGGTGGGCCCAGTACTTC. This codes for CASSQDITSGWAQYF. The V call is TRBV4-2, the J call TRBJ2-5, with 9 bases aligning to TRBD2. Germline V gene sequence: CDR1 LGHNA, CDR2 YNFKEQ. There are 15 residues in the CDR3. With V trimmed by 0 bases and J by 9 bases, 8 bases remained unmatched.